A selection of T cell receptor beta chains follows, all from one sample in a study of OX40 agonist ivuxolimab in advanced cancers. Method: immunoSEQ multiplex PCR; TCRdb's copy keeps in-frame clones and lacks some. This table has around 68,000 clones, roughly 87% appearing once. Source: CD4+ or CD8+ T cells sorted from blood, taken in a trial of the OX40 agonist ivuxolimab. All receptors come from an adult with an advanced solid tumor such as melanoma, head and neck, liver or kidney cancer. Each CDR3 is given with its conserved first and last residue. Fields, in order: J gene, D gene, V gene, clone size, CDR3 protein, CDR3 DNA. The D gene is left open where the match is weak. Expanded clones are given a class, and other clones once, few, many or no size at all.

TRBJ1-6	.	TRBV4-1	.	CASMGHYGFDSPLHF	TGCGCCAGCATGGGGCATTACGGGTTTGATTCACCCCTCCACTTT
TRBJ1-2	.	TRBV28	.	CASSFGGIAGLNYGYTF	TGTGCCAGCAGTTTCGGGGGTATTGCGGGGCTTAACTATGGCTACACCTTC
TRBJ1-6	TRBD1	TRBV27	once	CASSLWSGTGGRSPLHF	TGTGCCAGCAGTTTATGGTCCGGGACAGGGGGCAGGTCACCCCTCCACTTT
TRBJ2-1	TRBD1	TRBV11-1	.	CASSSGTGGYNEQFF	TGTGCCAGCAGCTCAGGGACAGGGGGATACAATGAGCAGTTCTTC
TRBJ2-7	.	TRBV6-1	.	CASSQGLVYEQYF	TGTGCCAGCAGCCAGGGACTGGTCTACGAGCAGTACTTC
TRBJ2-7	.	TRBV11-2	.	CASSLSQVSSYEQYF	TGTGCCAGCAGCCTCTCGCAGGTGAGCTCCTACGAGCAGTACTTC
TRBJ2-5	TRBD2	TRBV2	.	CASRMTSGGPGEETQYF	TGTGCCAGCAGAATGACTAGCGGGGGCCCTGGGGAAGAGACCCAGTACTTC
TRBJ1-5	.	TRBV6-1	.	CASRIQGGEHQPQHF	TGTGCCAGCAGGATACAGGGTGGGGAACATCAGCCCCAGCATTTT
TRBJ2-3	.	TRBV7-6	.	CASSSPGTDTQYF	TGTGCCAGCAGCTCCCCCGGGACTGATACGCAGTATTTT
TRBJ2-7	TRBD1	TRBV18	.	CASSQRDSSYEQYF	TGTGCCAGCTCACAAAGGGACAGCTCCTACGAGCAGTACTTC
TRBJ1-2	.	TRBV6-6	.	CASRTGYSNYGYTF	TGTGCCAGCAGAACAGGGTATAGTAACTATGGCTACACCTTC
TRBJ2-2	TRBD1	TRBV7-2	.	CASSLRGGWTGELFF	TGTGCCAGCAGCTTAAGAGGGGGCTGGACCGGGGAGCTGTTTTTT
TRBJ2-7	TRBD2	TRBV4-1	.	CASSQGIMGGSSYEQYF	TGCGCCAGCAGCCAAGGTATAATGGGCGGGAGCTCCTACGAGCAGTACTTC
TRBJ1-4	.	TRBV14	.	CASSQGPDWINEKLFF	TGTGCCAGCAGCCAAGGCCCGGACTGGATTAATGAAAAACTGTTTTTT
TRBJ1-2	.	TRBV7-9	.	CASSLGAGSIYGYTF	TGTGCCAGCAGCTTAGGGGCGGGAAGCATCTATGGCTACACCTTC
TRBJ1-3	.	TRBV7-9	.	CASSSGAYSGNTIYF	TGTGCCAGCAGCTCCGGGGCCTACTCTGGAAACACCATATATTTT
TRBJ2-7	.	TRBV29-1	.	CSVQTGREQYF	TGCAGCGTACAAACAGGGAGGGAGCAGTACTTC
TRBJ2-2	.	TRBV28	.	CASSLFKSTGELFF	TGTGCCAGCAGTTTATTTAAGAGCACCGGGGAGCTGTTTTTT
TRBJ1-1	.	TRBV5-4	.	CASSLILNTEAFF	TGTGCCAGCAGCTTGATATTGAACACTGAAGCTTTCTTT
TRBJ2-1	.	TRBV6-6	.	CASSTGRGSNEQFF	TGTGCCAGCAGTACGGGGCGGGGTAGTAATGAGCAGTTCTTC
TRBJ1-5	.	TRBV7-8	few	CASSLDGVTAKYSNQPQHF	TGTGCCAGCAGCTTAGATGGCGTGACAGCTAAATATAGCAATCAGCCCCAGCATTTT
TRBJ2-5	.	TRBV18	.	CASSRDTQETQYF	TGTGCCAGCTCACGGGACACACAAGAGACCCAGTACTTC
TRBJ2-7	TRBD1	TRBV5-1	.	CASSLRVGTGRNSYEQYF	TGCGCCAGCAGCCTACGGGTCGGGACAGGGCGAAACTCCTACGAGCAGTACTTC
TRBJ1-5	TRBD1	TRBV7-8	medium-sized	CASSIREGQTPQHF	TGTGCCAGCAGCATTCGCGAGGGACAGACCCCCCAGCATTTT